The clone carrying this T cell receptor beta chain was counted between two and nine times. The antigen is undetermined. The source of the sample is a study of Graves' ophthalmopathy and Graves' hyperthyroidism. Whole-study findings and limits: Sensitivity of approximately 88% and specificity of almost 83% were achieved when a 13-signature model separated ophthalmopathy from stable hyperthyroidism.

Each diagnosis was determined on the basis of clinical symptoms, serum thyroxine, TRAb, thyroid ultrasound and orbital computed tomography. The starting material, more than 8 ml of fresh peripheral blood, provided the PBMCs. The CDR3 runs to 14 residues. The junction had 7 bases not matched to a gene; V was cut back by 6 bases and J by 4 bases. Germline lookup yields CDR1 MNHNS and CDR2 SASEGT. The authors amplified TCR beta CDR3 regions, and they did so from RNA transcripts for repertoire sequencing. In the first round, RT-PCR was carried out with HTBI primers, and a multiplex PCR formed the second round. Each CDR3 protein gets one entry after TCRdb re-called the multiplex PCR reads with MiXCR. The sample yields about 740,000 distinct CDR3 sequences, 35% to 50% seen once.

V is TRBV6-1 and J is TRBJ2-7; TRBD1 aligns across 9 bases. The material sequenced was peripheral blood. The TCR comes from an adult man with Graves' ophthalmopathy. CDR3 sequence (DNA): TGTGCCAGCAGCGGGACAGGGTTCTGGTACGAGCAGTACTTC. Translating gives CASSGTGFWYEQYF.